Below, 9 T cell receptor beta chains from the same sample are listed, as sequenced in a study of cytomegalovirus exposure and HLA in healthy donors. PCR involved 60 Vbeta and 13 Jbeta primers. Profiling relied on immunoSEQ multiplex PCR, and the TCRdb table lists in-frame clones only, not all of them. The sample consists of about 110,000 clones, 76% of them appearing once. The sample taken for sequencing was PBMCs. The receptor set was obtained from a man in his thirties or forties in good health and CMV-seropositive.

The CDR3 region is CASSQEQGTNYEQYF. The CDR3 bases are TGTGCCAGCAGCCAAGAACAGGGGACAAACTACGAGCAGTACTTC. The chain carries TRBV14 and TRBJ2-7, with 7 bases fitting TRBD1. V trimming: 0 bases; J trimming: 3 bases; junction bases outside the gene matches: 5. The CDR3 has 15 amino acids. The germline V gene encodes CDR1 SGHDN and CDR2 FVKESK. Using reference TRBV14 and TRBJ2-7 for the parts outside the CDR3, the full variable domain is EAGVTQFPSHSVIEKGQTVTLRCDPISGHDNLYWYRRVMGKEIKFLLHFVKESKQDESGMPNNRFLAERTGGTYSTLKVQPAELEDSGVYFCASSQEQGTNYEQYFGPGTRLTVT.

This clone was seen just once. The chain employs TRBV10-3 and TRBJ2-5; TRBD2 agrees at 8 bases. Trimming removed 2 bases from V and 5 bases from J; junction bases left unmatched: 10. The CDR3 covers 16 residues. Germline V CDR1 and CDR2: ENHRY, SYGVKD. CDR3 sequence reads: CAISETPRGGGETQYF. The DNA for the CDR3 is TGTGCCATCAGTGAGACTCCACGGGGGGGCGGGGAGACCCAGTACTTC.

The chain joins TRBV5-4 to TRBJ2-2, with D perhaps TRBD1 (5 bases). V was cut by 0 bases and J by 1 base, with 7 bases left in between. Germline CDR1 SGHNT, CDR2 YYREEE (reference sequence). This CDR3 contains 15 residues. CDR3 in amino acids: CASSLVGLNTGELFF. CDR3 DNA: TGTGCCAGCAGCTTGGTGGGGCTGAACACCGGGGAGCTGTTTTTT.

This clone was found a few times. This chain links TRBV27 with TRBJ2-7; 8 bases match TRBD1. The CDR3 runs 13 residues. The junction had 6 bases not matched to a gene; V was cut back by 4 bases and J by 7 bases. Germline CDR1 MNHEY, CDR2 SMNVEV (reference sequence). The CDR3 spells CASSSSDRGEQYF. The DNA of the CDR3 is TGTGCCAGCAGTTCATCAGACAGGGGTGAGCAGTACTTC.

In DNA form, the CDR3 reads TGTGCCAGCAGTTTCAGCTCCTATAATTCACCCCTCCACTTT. This translates into CASSFSSYNSPLHF. V is TRBV27 and J is TRBJ1-6; no definite D call. With 3 bases removed from V and 0 bases from J, the gap between germline ends came to 3 bases. Germline V gives CDR1 MNHEY, CDR2 SMNVEV (reference sequence). The CDR3 has 14 amino acids.

This clone has more than one count but fewer than ten. V gene TRBV28 combines with J gene TRBJ2-3, with 8 positions matching TRBD1. The ends lost 6 bases at V and 8 bases at J; junction bases unmatched: 10. This CDR3 comprises 14 residues. Looked up from germline, CDR1 is MDHEN and CDR2 is SYDVKM. CDR3 amino acids: CASSLQGGFGTQYF. Written as DNA, the CDR3 is TGTGCCAGCAGCCTACAGGGGGGTTTTGGTACGCAGTATTTT. Using reference TRBV28 and TRBJ2-3 for the parts outside the CDR3, the full variable domain is DVKVTQSSRYLVKRTGEKVFLECVQDMDHENMFWYRQDPGLGLRLIYFSYDVKMKEKGDIPEGYSVSREKKERFSLILESASTNQTSMYLCASSLQGGFGTQYFGPGTRLTVL.

This chain connects TRBV27 to TRBJ2-3, with TRBD2 matching 10 bases. There are 16 residues in the CDR3. The V and J ends lost 4 bases and 2 bases, in that order; junction bases with no gene match: 6. CDR1 is MNHEY, CDR2 SMNVEV, per germline (reference sequence). The DNA of the CDR3 is TGTGCCAGCAGTTCCCGACTAGCGGGCTCCACAGATACGCAGTATTTT. The encoded protein is CASSSRLAGSTDTQYF.

This clone came up once. The chain has TRBV5-1 and TRBJ2-5; 14 bases match TRBD2. The better agreement between TRBJ2-7 and the DNA end casts doubt on the J call. The CDR3 runs 16 residues. CDR1 SGHRS and CDR2 YFSETQ come from the germline V gene. The CDR3 loop reads CASSTGTSGGAYEQYF. The CDR3 DNA follows: TGCGCCAGCAGCACCGGGACTAGCGGGGGAGCCTACGAGCAGTACTTC.

V and J are TRBV5-5 and TRBJ1-2, with a possible D match to TRBD1 (5 bases). This CDR3 has 13 amino acids. Germline assignment: CDR1 SGHKS and CDR2 YYEKEE (reference sequence). The V gene lost 6 bases and the J gene lost 0 bases, with 9 bases spanning the gap. CDR3 nucleotides: TGTGCCAGCACCGAGACAGCTAACTATGGCTACACCTTC. This sequence encodes CASTETANYGYTF.